This is a list of T cell receptor beta chains from one sample in a study of T cells after yellow fever vaccination. TCRdb fed the 5' RACE reads into MiXCR, producing one record per CDR3 protein. The sample lists just over 300,000 distinct CDR3 sequences, less than 4.5% occurring once. The sequencing here drew on PBMCs, taken on the day of the yellow fever booster vaccination. The receptors originated from a man younger than 35 who received the YFV17D yellow fever vaccine. Each CDR3 is given with its conserved first and last residue. The order of the fields is J gene, D gene, clone size, V gene, CDR3 DNA, CDR3 protein. D genes are given only for firm matches. The listing skips clone size in some rows; elsewhere it reads once, few, many or a size class.

J: TRBJ2-7
D: -
size: many
V: TRBV3-1
DNA: TGTGCCAGCAGCCAAGGCCTGAGTGCGAGCTACGAGCAGTACTTC
CDR3: CASSQGLSASYEQYF

J: TRBJ2-5
D: -
size: -
V: TRBV6-6
DNA: TGTGCCAGCCGGCGAGTCCCGTCAGGGCCACCCCAAGAGACCCAGTACTTC
CDR3: CASRRVPSGPPQETQYF

J: TRBJ2-3
D: -
size: -
V: TRBV24-1
DNA: TGTGCCACCAGTGATTTGGAGGGGGGCACAGATACGCAGTATTTT
CDR3: CATSDLEGGTDTQYF

J: TRBJ2-1
D: -
size: -
V: TRBV3-1
DNA: TGTGCCAGCAGCCAAGAATCGGGGGGCCTTTTCAATGAGCAGTTCTTC
CDR3: CASSQESGGLFNEQFF

J: TRBJ1-1
D: -
size: few
V: TRBV6-5
DNA: TGTGCCAGCAGGTTAAATATGAACACTGAAGCTTTCTTT
CDR3: CASRLNMNTEAFF

J: TRBJ1-4
D: -
size: many
V: TRBV25-1
DNA: TGTGCCAGCAGGACAGCGAATAATGAAAAACTGTTTTTT
CDR3: CASRTANNEKLFF

J: TRBJ2-3
D: -
size: many
V: TRBV5-1
DNA: TGCGCCAGCAGCTTGGCATCCATACACACAGATACGCAGTATTTT
CDR3: CASSLASIHTDTQYF

J: TRBJ2-3
D: TRBD1
size: few
V: TRBV9
DNA: TGTGCCAGCAGCCCTCGGACAGGGGGCCAGGAAGATACGCAGTATTTT
CDR3: CASSPRTGGQEDTQYF

J: TRBJ2-7
D: -
size: few
V: TRBV30
DNA: TGTGCCTGGACAGGGATGACCTACGAGCAGTACTTC
CDR3: CAWTGMTYEQYF

J: TRBJ2-1
D: -
size: few
V: TRBV6-1
DNA: TGTGCCAGCAGTGTGAAGGGGGCCTACAATGAGCAGTTCTTC
CDR3: CASSVKGAYNEQFF

J: TRBJ2-2
D: -
size: many
V: TRBV7-8
DNA: TGTGCCAGCAGCCGACTCTTGGGGGAGCTGTTTTTT
CDR3: CASSRLLGELFF

J: TRBJ1-2
D: -
size: few
V: TRBV14
DNA: TGTGCCAGCAGCCAAGCGGGGGTGGTAGGCTATGGCTACACCTTC
CDR3: CASSQAGVVGYGYTF

J: TRBJ2-5
D: TRBD2
size: -
V: TRBV4-2
DNA: TGTGCCAGCAGCCAAGAGGCGGCGGGGGAACTCCAAGAGACCCAGTACTTC
CDR3: CASSQEAAGELQETQYF

J: TRBJ1-1
D: TRBD1
size: many
V: TRBV29-1
DNA: TGCAGCGTCGCTGGACAGGAAAGCACTGAAGCTTTCTTT
CDR3: CSVAGQESTEAFF

J: TRBJ1-2
D: -
size: -
V: TRBV6-5
DNA: TGTGCCAGCAGTAGTCGGGTACCCAGGGGCTACACCTTC
CDR3: CASSSRVPRGYTF

J: TRBJ2-5
D: -
size: few
V: TRBV5-4
DNA: TGTGCCAGCAGTTTTCCCGGTCCCCCGAAGGAGACCCAGTACTTC
CDR3: CASSFPGPPKETQYF

J: TRBJ2-1
D: -
size: few
V: TRBV18
DNA: TGTGCCAGCTCACCGACGGACCGGATTAATGAGCAGTTCTTC
CDR3: CASSPTDRINEQFF

J: TRBJ2-3
D: -
size: many
V: TRBV5-1
DNA: TGCGCCAGCATGAGGGGCCCTAGCACAGATACGCAGTATTTT
CDR3: CASMRGPSTDTQYF

J: TRBJ2-3
D: -
size: few
V: TRBV20-1
DNA: TGCAGTGCCCCCCGGAGGCCCACAGTGGATACGCAGTATTTT
CDR3: CSAPRRPTVDTQYF

J: TRBJ2-4
D: -
size: many
V: TRBV7-8
DNA: TGTGCCAGCAGCTTAGGATGGGCCAAAAACATTCAGTACTTC
CDR3: CASSLGWAKNIQYF